The present entry profiles one T cell receptor (beta chain) with its context. This clone's antigen is unknown. No base quality values were provided; no much bigger clone lies one nucleotide off. The entry originates in a study of T cells in Graves' hyperthyroidism and ophthalmopathy (dated by TCRdb to about 2019). About the study as a whole: Peripheral blood was collected at initial diagnosis, before any treatment. To identify distinguishing TCR V-J signatures, a discovery cohort of some 99 patients was used, comprising 43 with Graves' ophthalmopathy and some 57 with stable Graves' hyperthyroidism. Prospective prediction of ophthalmopathy was tested in an independent validation cohort consisting of fewer than 20 hyperthyroidism patients and more than 15 patients who later progressed to ophthalmopathy. The 100 discovery patients were randomly divided into training and test sets at a 7:3 ratio. The study also compared thyroid tissue and blood T-cell repertoires from about six Graves' hyperthyroidism patients. Following sampling, methimazole starting at 30 mg daily was given to hyperthyroidism patients, and high-dose intravenous methylprednisolone was given to ophthalmopathy patients. According to the paper, TCR Vbeta CDR3 sequencing was carried out on some 140 peripheral blood samples, which came from under 50 ophthalmopathy, around 75 hyperthyroidism and 17 progressor patients. The full study reports these points: During validation, the model predicted progression to ophthalmopathy a median of around six months ahead of onset, with 60% to 71% sensitivity and almost 75% specificity. Sample size was not statistically predetermined, and blinding of investigators to group allocation was not performed. A model built on a 13 V-J signature distinguished ophthalmopathy from stable hyperthyroidism, reaching around 90% sensitivity and about 81% specificity in cross-validation and 80%/75% in testing. Blood samples also contained most of the expanded thyroid clonotypes (frequency above 0.001), which suggests that blood repertoires may reflect thyroid immune responses.

Graves' hyperthyroidism was defined as stable when no progression to ophthalmopathy occurred over 18 months of follow-up. Hyperthyroidism patients were newly diagnosed, with disease duration under 2 months, and aged 18 to 65 years. The study excluded patients with uncontrolled infections, other autoimmune diseases, pregnancy or lactation. Diagnoses relied on clinical symptoms, serum thyroxine and TRAb, thyroid ultrasound and orbital computed tomography. PBMCs were isolated from 8 to 10 ml of fresh peripheral blood by Ficoll-Paque density gradient centrifugation. Total RNA was extracted using Trizol reagent, and RNA quality was assessed on an Agilent 2100 Bioanalyzer. TCR beta CDR3 regions were amplified from RNA transcripts. The first round of RT-PCR for the TCR CDR3 was performed with the HTBI primer set and the Qiagen OneStep RT-PCR kit. A second multiplex PCR round built the libraries, followed by size selection and purification. Sequencing of the libraries was done on an Illumina HiSeq2000 using paired-end 100 bp reads. Turning to the authors' computational methods: SOAPnuke was used to process the raw data, throwing out any read that contained adapters or uncalled bases, had a mean Phred below 15, or lacked an exact constant-primer or identifier match. High-quality paired reads were merged using COPE v1.2.5, and each unique nucleotide sequence was defined as a clonotype. MiTCR v1.1 was used to align clonotypes to the IMGT TRBV, TRBD and TRBJ reference segments. Analysis was restricted to V-J combinations with a frequency above 0.0001, which covered roughly 99% of repertoires. A TCS score was defined as the ratio of F50 (clonal expansion) to E x V (chaos), with BLOSUM62-based TCRdist applied between CDR3 peptides within each V-J. Welch's t-statistics and random forest reduced approximately 520 V-J features to 10 to 15, which were used in a naive Bayes classifier (R e1071). TCRdb applied fastp at Q25 and MiXCR to the public reads, then kept only in-frame beta chains. Every entry covers one CDR3 protein and lists the most common genes and DNA from its rows. TCRdb, not the authors, supplied the V and J calls. For this sample there are a few hundred thousand distinct CDR3 sequences; 14% to 15% appear just once. The ten largest account for 32% of the sample.

CDR1 and CDR2, looked up from the germline V gene, are SGDLS and YYNGEE. CDR3 length: 17 amino acids, cysteine to phenylalanine. Only the CDR3 region is kept as DNA, spanning 51 bases read in frame from base 1. Germline trimming: 4 bases from V, 2 bases from J; junction bases outside gene matches: 15. Recombination joined TRBV9 with TRBJ2-7; 7 bases in the middle match TRBD1. The clonotype originates from a woman in her thirties with Graves' hyperthyroidism. The sample comprised blood. CDR3 protein: CASSPKRSTGKAYEQYF. The DNA reads TGTGCCAGCAGCCCAAAGAGGTCGACAGGGAAGGCCTACGAGCAGTACTTC. The variable domain in full, with residues beyond the CDR3 obtained from the reference TRBV9 and TRBJ2-7 genes, is DSGVTQTPKHLITATGQRVTLRCSPRSGDLSVYWYQQSLDQGLQFLIQYYNGEERAKGNILERFSAQQFPDLHSELNLSSLELGDSALYFCASSPKRSTGKAYEQYFGPGTRLTVT.